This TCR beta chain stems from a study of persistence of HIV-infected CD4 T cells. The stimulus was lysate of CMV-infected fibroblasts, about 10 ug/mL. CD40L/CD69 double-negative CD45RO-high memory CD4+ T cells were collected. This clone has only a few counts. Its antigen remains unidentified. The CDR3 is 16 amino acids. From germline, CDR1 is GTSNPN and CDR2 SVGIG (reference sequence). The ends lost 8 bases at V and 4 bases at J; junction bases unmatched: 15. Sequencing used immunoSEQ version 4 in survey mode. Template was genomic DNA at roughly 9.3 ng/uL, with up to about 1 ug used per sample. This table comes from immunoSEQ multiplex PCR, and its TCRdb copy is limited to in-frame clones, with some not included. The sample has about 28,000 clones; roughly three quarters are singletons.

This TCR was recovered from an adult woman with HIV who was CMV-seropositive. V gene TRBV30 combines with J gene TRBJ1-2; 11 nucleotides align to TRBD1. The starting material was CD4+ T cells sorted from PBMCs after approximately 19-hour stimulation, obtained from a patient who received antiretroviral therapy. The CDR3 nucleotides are TGTGCCGGCGAGACAGCGGGGGACAGGGGGTCCTATGGCTACACCTTC. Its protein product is CAGETAGDRGSYGYTF.